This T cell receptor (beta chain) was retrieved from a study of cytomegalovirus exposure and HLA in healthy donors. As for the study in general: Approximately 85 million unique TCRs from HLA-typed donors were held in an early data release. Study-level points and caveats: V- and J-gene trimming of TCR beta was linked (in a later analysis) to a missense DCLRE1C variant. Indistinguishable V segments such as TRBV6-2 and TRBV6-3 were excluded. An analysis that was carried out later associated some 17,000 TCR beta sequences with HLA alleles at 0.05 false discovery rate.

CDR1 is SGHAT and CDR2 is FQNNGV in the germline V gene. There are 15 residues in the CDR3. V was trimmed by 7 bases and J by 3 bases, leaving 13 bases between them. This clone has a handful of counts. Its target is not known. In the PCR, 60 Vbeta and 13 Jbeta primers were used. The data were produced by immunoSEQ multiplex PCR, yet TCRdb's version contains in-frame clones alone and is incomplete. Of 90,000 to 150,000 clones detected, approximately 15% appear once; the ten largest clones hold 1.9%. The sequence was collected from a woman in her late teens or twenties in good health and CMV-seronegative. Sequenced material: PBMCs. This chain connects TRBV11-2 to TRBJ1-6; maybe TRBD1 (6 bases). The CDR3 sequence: CASTSVDSYNSPLHF. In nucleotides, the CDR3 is TGTGCCAGCACCTCAGTGGACAGCTATAATTCACCCCTCCACTTT. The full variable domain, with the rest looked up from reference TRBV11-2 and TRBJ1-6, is EAGVAQSPRYKIIEKRQSVAFWCNPISGHATLYWYQQILGQGPKLLIQFQNNGVVDDSQLPKDRFSAERLKGVDSTLKIQPAKLEDSAVYLCASTSVDSYNSPLHFGNGTRLTVT.